These 10 T cell receptor beta chains were sequenced from one sample in a study. TRBV12-4/TRBJ1-2 clonotypes were amplified with adaptor-ligated barcode primers. TCRdb itself ran the multiplex PCR reads through MiXCR, one entry per CDR3 protein. The sample lists around 470 distinct CDR3 sequences; just over 5% were seen once. Material: naive CD4+ T cells sorted from blood. Subset denoted: naive CD4+ T cells, CD4+CD45RA+CD25-. The receptors originated from a female donor with breast cancer.

By share, this clonotype ranks as medium-sized. The chain has TRBV12-3 or TRBV12-4 and TRBJ1-2; tentative D call: TRBD1 (5 bases). Trimming cost V 6 bases and J 4 bases, with 12 bases left between them. This CDR3 is built from 13 residues. As DNA, the CDR3 is TGTGCCAGCAGCCTCGACAGAAGCTATGGCTACACCTTC. This encodes CASSLDRSYGYTF.

By sample fraction, this clonotype is medium-sized (0.01 to 0.1%). The V gene is TRBV12-3 or TRBV12-4, the J gene TRBJ1-2; possible D gene TRBD1, 5 bases. V lost 4 bases to trimming and J lost 0 bases, with 12 bases between them. There are 15 residues in the CDR3. The chain's CDR3 is CASSSRQTTNYGYTF. In DNA, the CDR3 is TGTGCCAGCAGTTCCCGACAGACAACTAACTATGGCTACACCTTC.

This clonotype is large in the sample. The J gene is TRBJ1-2, the V gene TRBV12-3 or TRBV12-4, with D hard to call. The CDR3 is made up of 14 amino acids. The V end was cut by 6 bases, the J end by 2 bases, with 13 bases between. The CDR3 loop reads CASSPRSQNYGYTF. For the CDR3, the DNA is TGTGCCAGCAGCCCGCGTTCCCAGAACTATGGCTACACCTTC.

This clonotype qualifies as large. The chain couples TRBV12-3 or TRBV12-4 to TRBJ1-2; 7 nucleotides line up with TRBD1. V shed 1 base, J shed 9 bases, and the junction held 5 bases outside the gene matches. The CDR3 contains 13 residues. The CDR3 sequence: CASSLGQGGSYTF. For the CDR3, the DNA is TGTGCCAGCAGTTTAGGACAGGGCGGTAGCTACACCTTC.

This clonotype is categorized as large. The chain is built from TRBV12-3 or TRBV12-4 and TRBJ1-2; 7 nucleotides align to TRBD1. CDR3 length: 12 residues. After removal of 6 bases from V and 5 bases from J, the junction contained 3 bases not matched to a gene. In DNA, the CDR3 is TGTGCCAGCAGACCGGGACAGTATGGCTACACCTTC. Amino acid sequence: CASRPGQYGYTF.

In its sample, this clonotype ranks as large. The CDR3 nucleotides read TGTGCCAGCAGTCTCATTACAGGAGTACATGGCTACACCTTC. It translates to CASSLITGVHGYTF. This chain uses TRBV12-3 or TRBV12-4 with TRBJ1-2; TRBD1 might be the D (5 bases). Trimming stripped 5 bases from V and 6 bases from J, with 16 bases between. The length of the CDR3 is 14 residues.

This clonotype was counted only a few times. One end of the junction fails to match germline, which may point to a read error. This sequence joins TRBV12-3 or TRBV12-4 and TRBJ1-2; D is unresolved. The CDR3 covers 12 residues. The CDR3 DNA follows: TGTGCCTGCAGTTTAGCGGGTCTTGGCTACACCTTC. It yields the protein CACSLAGLGYTF.

By sample fraction, this clonotype is medium-sized. The chain has TRBV12-3 or TRBV12-4 and TRBJ1-2; D unclear. This CDR3 has 14 residues. Deletions cut 7 bases from V and 3 bases from J, with 15 bases between. CDR3: CASMRGAPHYGYTF. Written as DNA, the CDR3 is TGTGCCAGCATGCGAGGTGCGCCGCACTATGGCTACACCTTC.

This clonotype ranks as medium-sized. CDR3 in DNA: TGTGCCAGCGGATTACCCGGACACTCCAACTATGGCTACACCTTC. This translates into CASGLPGHSNYGYTF. The rearrangement links TRBV12-3 or TRBV12-4 to TRBJ1-2, with D tentatively TRBD1 (5 bases). The CDR3 sequence is 15 residues long. V was shortened by 8 bases and J by 2 bases, with 18 bases between the two germline ends.

This clonotype counts as medium-sized. A single base separates this from a much larger clone, so it may be a read error. The chain is built from TRBV12-3 or TRBV12-4 and TRBJ1-2; TRBD1 matches at 7 bases. The length of the CDR3 is 12 residues. The ends lost 5 bases at V and 3 bases at J; junction bases unmatched: 0. The DNA of the CDR3 is TGTGCCAGCAGTGGACAGGACTATGGCTACACCTTC. It translates to CASSGQDYGYTF.